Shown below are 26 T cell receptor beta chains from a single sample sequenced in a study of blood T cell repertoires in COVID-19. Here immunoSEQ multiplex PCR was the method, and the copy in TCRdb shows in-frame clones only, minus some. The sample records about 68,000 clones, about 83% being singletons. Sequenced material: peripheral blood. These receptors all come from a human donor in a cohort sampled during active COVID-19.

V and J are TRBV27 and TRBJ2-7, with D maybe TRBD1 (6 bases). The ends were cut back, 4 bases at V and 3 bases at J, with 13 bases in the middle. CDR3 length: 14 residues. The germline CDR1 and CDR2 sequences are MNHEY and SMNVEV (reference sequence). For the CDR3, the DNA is TGTGCCAGCAGTTCACACAGGGATTACTACGAGCAGTACTTC. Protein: CASSSHRDYYEQYF.

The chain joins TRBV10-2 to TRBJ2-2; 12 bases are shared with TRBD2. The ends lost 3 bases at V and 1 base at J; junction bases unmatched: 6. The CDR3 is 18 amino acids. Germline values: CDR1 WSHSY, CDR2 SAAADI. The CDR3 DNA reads TGCGCCAGCAGTGACAGCGGACTAGCGGGAAGGAACACCGGGGAGCTGTTTTTT. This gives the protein CASSDSGLAGRNTGELFF.

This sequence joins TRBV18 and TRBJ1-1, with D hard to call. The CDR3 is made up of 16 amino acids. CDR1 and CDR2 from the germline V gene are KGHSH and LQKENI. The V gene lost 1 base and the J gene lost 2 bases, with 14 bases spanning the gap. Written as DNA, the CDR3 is TGTGCCAGCTCACCACGCCTGGGCCAGCAAAACACTGAAGCTTTCTTT. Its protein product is CASSPRLGQQNTEAFF.

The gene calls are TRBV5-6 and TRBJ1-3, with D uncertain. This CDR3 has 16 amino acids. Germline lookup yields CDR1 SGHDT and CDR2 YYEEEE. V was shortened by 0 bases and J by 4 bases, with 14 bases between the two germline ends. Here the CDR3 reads CASSLDGITGGNTIYF. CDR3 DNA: TGTGCCAGCAGCTTGGACGGGATCACGGGAGGAAACACCATATATTTT.

The CDR3 loop reads CASSQGAQSSYEQYF. DNA of the CDR3: TGTGCCAGCAGCCAAGGAGCGCAAAGCTCCTACGAGCAGTACTTC. The V gene is TRBV3-1 (or the pseudogene TRBV3-2), the J gene TRBJ2-7; D is ambiguous. This CDR3 comprises 15 residues. Germline assignment: CDR1 LGHDT and CDR2 YNNKEL (reference sequence). The ends were cut back, 1 base at V and 0 bases at J, with 10 bases in the middle.

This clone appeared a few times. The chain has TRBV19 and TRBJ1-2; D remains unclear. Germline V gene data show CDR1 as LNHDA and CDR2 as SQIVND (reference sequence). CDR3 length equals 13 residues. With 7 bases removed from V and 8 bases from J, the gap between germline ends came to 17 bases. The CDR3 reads CASTPGPAGGYTF. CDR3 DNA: TGTGCCAGTACTCCAGGCCCTGCGGGGGGCTACACCTTC.

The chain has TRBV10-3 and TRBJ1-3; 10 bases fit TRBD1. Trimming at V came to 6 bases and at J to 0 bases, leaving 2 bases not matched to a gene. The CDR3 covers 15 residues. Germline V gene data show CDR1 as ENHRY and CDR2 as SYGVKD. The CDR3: CAIRGQGISGNTIYF. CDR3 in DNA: TGTGCCATCAGGGGACAGGGGATCTCTGGAAACACCATATATTTT.

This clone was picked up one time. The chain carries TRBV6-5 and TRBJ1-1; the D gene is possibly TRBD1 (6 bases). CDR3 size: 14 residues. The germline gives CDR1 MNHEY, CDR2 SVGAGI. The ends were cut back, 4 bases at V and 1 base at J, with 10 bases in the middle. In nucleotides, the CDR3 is TGTGCCAGCAGTTCCTACAGGGAGAACACTGAAGCTTTCTTT. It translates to CASSSYRENTEAFF.

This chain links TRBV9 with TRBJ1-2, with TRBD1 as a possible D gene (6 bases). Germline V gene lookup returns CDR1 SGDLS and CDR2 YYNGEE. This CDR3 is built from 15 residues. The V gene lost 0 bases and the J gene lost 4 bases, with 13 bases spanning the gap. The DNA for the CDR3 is TGTGCCAGCAGCGTAGGGGACCAGGGGTTCTATGGCTACACCTTC. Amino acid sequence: CASSVGDQGFYGYTF.

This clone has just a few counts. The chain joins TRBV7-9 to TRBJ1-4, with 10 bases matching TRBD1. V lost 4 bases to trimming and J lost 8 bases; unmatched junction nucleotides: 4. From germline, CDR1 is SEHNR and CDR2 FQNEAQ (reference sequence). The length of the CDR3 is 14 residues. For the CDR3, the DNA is TGTGCCAGCAGCTCGGGACAGGGGACAGAAAAACTGTTTTTT. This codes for CASSSGQGTEKLFF.

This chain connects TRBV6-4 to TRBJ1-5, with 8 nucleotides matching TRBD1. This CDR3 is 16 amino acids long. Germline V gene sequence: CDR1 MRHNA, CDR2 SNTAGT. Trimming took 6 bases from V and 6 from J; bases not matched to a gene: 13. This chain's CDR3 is CASSLNRGSWGQPQHF. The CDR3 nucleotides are TGTGCCAGCAGCCTAAACAGGGGGTCTTGGGGTCAGCCCCAGCATTTT.

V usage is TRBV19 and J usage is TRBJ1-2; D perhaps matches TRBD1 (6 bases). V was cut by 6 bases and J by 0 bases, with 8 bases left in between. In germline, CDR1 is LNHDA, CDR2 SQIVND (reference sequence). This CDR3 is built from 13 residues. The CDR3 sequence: CASRGGTNYGYTF. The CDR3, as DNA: TGTGCCAGTAGAGGGGGAACTAACTATGGCTACACCTTC.

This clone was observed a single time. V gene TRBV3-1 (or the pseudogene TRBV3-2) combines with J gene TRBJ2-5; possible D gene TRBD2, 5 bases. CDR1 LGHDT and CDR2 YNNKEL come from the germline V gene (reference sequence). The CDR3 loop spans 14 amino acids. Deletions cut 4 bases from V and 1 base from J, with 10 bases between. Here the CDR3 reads CASSPRTFQETQYF. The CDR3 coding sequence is TGTGCCAGCAGCCCCCGGACTTTCCAAGAGACCCAGTACTTC.

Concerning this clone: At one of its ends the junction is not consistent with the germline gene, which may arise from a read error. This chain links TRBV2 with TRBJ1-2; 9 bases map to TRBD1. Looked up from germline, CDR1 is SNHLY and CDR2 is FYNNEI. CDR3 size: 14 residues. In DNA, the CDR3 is TGTGTCAGCAGGGGGACAGGGACCAACTATGGCTACACCTTC. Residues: CVSRGTGTNYGYTF.

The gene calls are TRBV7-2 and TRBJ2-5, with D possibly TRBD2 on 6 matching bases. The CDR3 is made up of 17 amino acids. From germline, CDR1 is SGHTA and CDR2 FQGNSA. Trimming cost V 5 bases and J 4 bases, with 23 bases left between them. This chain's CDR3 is CASSPGSGSFFGETQYF. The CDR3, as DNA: TGTGCCAGCAGCCCCGGTAGCGGTTCCTTTTTTGGAGAGACCCAGTACTTC.

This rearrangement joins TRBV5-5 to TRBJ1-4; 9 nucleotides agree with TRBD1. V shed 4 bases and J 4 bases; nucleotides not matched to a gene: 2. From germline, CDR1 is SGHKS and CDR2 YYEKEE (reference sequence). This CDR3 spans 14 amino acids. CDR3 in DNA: TGTGCCAGCAGCCAGGGACAGGGTAATGAAAAACTGTTTTTT. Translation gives CASSQGQGNEKLFF.

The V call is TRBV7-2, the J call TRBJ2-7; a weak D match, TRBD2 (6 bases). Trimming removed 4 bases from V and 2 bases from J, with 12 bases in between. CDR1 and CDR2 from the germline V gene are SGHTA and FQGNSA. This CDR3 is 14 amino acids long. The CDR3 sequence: CASSSTGRTYEQYF. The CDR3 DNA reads TGTGCCAGCAGCTCAACCGGGAGAACCTACGAGCAGTACTTC.

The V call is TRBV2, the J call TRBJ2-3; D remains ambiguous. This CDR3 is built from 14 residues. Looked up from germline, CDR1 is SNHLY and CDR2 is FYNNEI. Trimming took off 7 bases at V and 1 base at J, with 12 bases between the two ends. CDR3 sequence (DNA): TGTGCCAGCAAGTGGCAGGCCGGCACAGATACGCAGTATTTT. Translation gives CASKWQAGTDTQYF.

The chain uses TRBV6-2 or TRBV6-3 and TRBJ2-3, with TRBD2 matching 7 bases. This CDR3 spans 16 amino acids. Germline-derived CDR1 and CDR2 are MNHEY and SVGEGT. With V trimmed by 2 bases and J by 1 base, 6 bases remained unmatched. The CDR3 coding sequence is TGTGCCAGCAGTTACCCACATCGGGGGGGCACAGATACGCAGTATTTT. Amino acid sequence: CASSYPHRGGTDTQYF.

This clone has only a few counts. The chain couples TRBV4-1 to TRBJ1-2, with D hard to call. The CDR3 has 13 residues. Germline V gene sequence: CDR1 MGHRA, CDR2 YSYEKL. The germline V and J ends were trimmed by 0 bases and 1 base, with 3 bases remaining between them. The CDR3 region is CASSQDFNYGYTF. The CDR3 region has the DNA TGCGCCAGCAGCCAAGACTTTAACTATGGCTACACCTTC.

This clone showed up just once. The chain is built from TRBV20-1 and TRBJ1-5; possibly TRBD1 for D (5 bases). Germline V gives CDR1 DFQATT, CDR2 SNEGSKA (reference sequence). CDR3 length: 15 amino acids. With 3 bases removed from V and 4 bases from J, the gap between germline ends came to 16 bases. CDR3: CSASSAGGINQPQHF. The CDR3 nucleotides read TGCAGTGCTAGTTCTGCTGGGGGGATTAATCAGCCCCAGCATTTT.

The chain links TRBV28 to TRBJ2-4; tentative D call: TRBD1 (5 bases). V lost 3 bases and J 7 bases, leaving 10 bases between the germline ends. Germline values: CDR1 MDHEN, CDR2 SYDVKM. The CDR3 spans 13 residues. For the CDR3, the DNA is TGTGCCAGCAGTTTCGCAGGGTGGAACATTCAGTACTTC. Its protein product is CASSFAGWNIQYF.

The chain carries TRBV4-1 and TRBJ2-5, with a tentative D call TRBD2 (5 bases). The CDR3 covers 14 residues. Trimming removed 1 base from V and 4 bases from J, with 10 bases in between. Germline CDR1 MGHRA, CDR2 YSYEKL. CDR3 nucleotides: TGCGCCAGCAGCCAAGGCCGGGATGGAGAGACCCAGTACTTC. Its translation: CASSQGRDGETQYF.

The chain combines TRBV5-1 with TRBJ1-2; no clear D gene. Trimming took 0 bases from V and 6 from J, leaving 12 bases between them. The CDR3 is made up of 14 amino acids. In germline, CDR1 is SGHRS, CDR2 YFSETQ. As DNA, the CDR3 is TGCGCCAGCAGCTTGGCCCCAGGCCCCCATGGCTACACCTTC. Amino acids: CASSLAPGPHGYTF. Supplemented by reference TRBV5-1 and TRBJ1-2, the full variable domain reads KAGVTQTPRYLIKTRGQQVTLSCSPISGHRSVSWYQQTPGQGLQFLFEYFSETQRNKGNFPGRFSGRQFSNSRSEMNVSTLELGDSALYLCASSLAPGPHGYTFGSGTRLTVV.

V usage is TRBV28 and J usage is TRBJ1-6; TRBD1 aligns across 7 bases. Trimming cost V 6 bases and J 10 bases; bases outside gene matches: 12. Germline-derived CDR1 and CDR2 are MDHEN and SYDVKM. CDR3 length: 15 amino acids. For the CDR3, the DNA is TGTGCCAGCAGCGATTCAGGGGGTTCGAGATCACCCCTCCACTTT. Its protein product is CASSDSGGSRSPLHF. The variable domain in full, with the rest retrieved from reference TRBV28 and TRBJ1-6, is DVKVTQSSRYLVKRTGEKVFLECVQDMDHENMFWYRQDPGLGLRLIYFSYDVKMKEKGDIPEGYSVSREKKERFSLILESASTNQTSMYLCASSDSGGSRSPLHFGNGTRLTVT.

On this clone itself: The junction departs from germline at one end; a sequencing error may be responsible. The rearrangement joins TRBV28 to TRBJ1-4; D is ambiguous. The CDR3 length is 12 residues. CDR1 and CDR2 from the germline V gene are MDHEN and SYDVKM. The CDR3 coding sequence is TGTGCCAGCAATTTAGGGCATGAAAAACTGTTTTTT. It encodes CASNLGHEKLFF.